These 5 T cell receptor beta chains came from one sample sequenced in a study of CD8 T cells in ankylosing spondylitis. No antigen has been assigned to these receptors. General study results and limits: Fewer than 10 highly homologous variants formed a TCR beta motif that appeared characteristic of ankylosing spondylitis blood.

TCRdb re-derived calls from the 5' RACE reads in MiXCR, one entry per CDR3 protein. The repertoire holds fewer than 550,000 distinct CDR3 sequences, with approximately 5.3% as singletons. The sequenced sample was blood, either unsorted or a sorted T cell fraction (not recorded which). The source of these receptors is a male donor with ankylosing spondylitis.

This clonotype was detected only a few times. The chain couples TRBV4-3 to TRBJ2-5, with D hard to call. The length of the CDR3 is 14 residues. V shed 0 bases and J shed 4 bases, with 9 bases lying between them. The V gene's germline CDR1 is LGHNA and CDR2 YSLEER. DNA of the CDR3: TGCGCCAGCAGCCAAGAAATCGCCGGAGAGACCCAGTACTTC. Translating it yields CASSQEIAGETQYF.

This clonotype was detected ten times or more. The rearrangement links TRBV5-1 to TRBJ2-4, with D possibly matching TRBD1 (6 bases). V lost 0 bases and J lost 7, with 14 bases in between. Germline assignment: CDR1 SGHRS and CDR2 YFSETQ. This CDR3 comprises 15 residues. CDR3 in DNA: TGCGCCAGCAGCTTGGGGGGTACAGGGCAGAACATTCAGTACTTC. Amino acid sequence: CASSLGGTGQNIQYF.

This clonotype was observed many times. This chain uses TRBV4-2 with TRBJ2-7; no reliable D call. Trimming stripped 1 base from V and 0 bases from J, with 10 bases between. The germline CDR1 and CDR2 sequences are LGHNA and YNFKEQ. The CDR3 has 15 amino acids. CDR3 residues: CASSQGLRSSYEQYF. As DNA, the CDR3 is TGTGCCAGCAGCCAAGGACTGAGGAGCTCCTACGAGCAGTACTTC.

This clonotype has at least ten counts. The chain uses TRBV6-1 and TRBJ2-7, with D unresolved. CDR1 is MNHNS, CDR2 SASEGT, per germline. The V gene lost 5 bases and the J gene lost 0 bases, with 14 bases spanning the gap. The CDR3 covers 15 residues. The CDR3 nucleotides are TGTGCCAGCAGTACCCCCCACGAAAGCTCCTACGAGCAGTACTTC. Amino acids: CASSTPHESSYEQYF.

V usage is TRBV18 and J usage is TRBJ2-7; 9 bases fit TRBD1. Germline V CDR1 and CDR2: KGHSH, LQKENI. The CDR3 consists of 15 residues. J was trimmed by 4 bases and V by 2 bases; bases with no gene match: 6. CDR3 in amino acids: CASSPSGTGLYEQYF. In DNA form, the CDR3 reads TGTGCCAGCTCACCATCCGGGACAGGGTTGTACGAGCAGTACTTC.